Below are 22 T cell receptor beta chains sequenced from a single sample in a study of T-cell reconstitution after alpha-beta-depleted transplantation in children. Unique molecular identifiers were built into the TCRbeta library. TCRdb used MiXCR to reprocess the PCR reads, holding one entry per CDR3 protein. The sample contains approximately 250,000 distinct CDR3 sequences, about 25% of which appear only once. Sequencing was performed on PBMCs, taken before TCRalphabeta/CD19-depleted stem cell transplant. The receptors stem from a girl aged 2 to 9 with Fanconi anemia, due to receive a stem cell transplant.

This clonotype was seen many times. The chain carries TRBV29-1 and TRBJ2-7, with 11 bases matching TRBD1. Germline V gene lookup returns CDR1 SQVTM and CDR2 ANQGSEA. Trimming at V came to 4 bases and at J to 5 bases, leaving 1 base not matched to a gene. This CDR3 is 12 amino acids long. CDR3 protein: CSVGTGGDEQYF. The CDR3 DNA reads TGCAGCGTTGGGACAGGGGGCGACGAGCAGTACTTC.

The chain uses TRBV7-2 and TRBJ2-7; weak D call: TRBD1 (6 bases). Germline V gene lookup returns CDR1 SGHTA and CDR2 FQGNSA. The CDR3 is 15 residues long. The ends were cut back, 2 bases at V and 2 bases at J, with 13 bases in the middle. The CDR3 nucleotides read TGTGCCAGCAGCTTAAGGCGCCAGGGGCCCTACGAGCAGTACTTC. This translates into CASSLRRQGPYEQYF.

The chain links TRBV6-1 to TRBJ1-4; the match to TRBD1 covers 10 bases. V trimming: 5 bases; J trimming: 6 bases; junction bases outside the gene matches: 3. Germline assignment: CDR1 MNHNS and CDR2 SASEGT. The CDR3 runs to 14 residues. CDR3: CASSKGQGHEKLFF. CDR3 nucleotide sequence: TGTGCCAGCAGTAAGGGACAGGGGCATGAAAAACTGTTTTTT.

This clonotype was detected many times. CDR3 in DNA: TGTGCCAGCAGCTTAGTACCCCTGACTAGCGGGAAGGGGAAGTTCTTC. It specifies CASSLVPLTSGKGKFF. The chain links TRBV7-2 to TRBJ2-1; TRBD2 aligns across 11 bases. The CDR3 length is 16 residues. V lost 1 base and J lost 14; bases outside the gene matches: 13. Germline V gene lookup returns CDR1 SGHTA and CDR2 FQGNSA.

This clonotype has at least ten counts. The CDR3 spells CSAGTGEETQYF. CDR3 in DNA: TGCAGCGCCGGGACAGGGGAAGAGACCCAGTACTTC. This chain connects TRBV29-1 to TRBJ2-5; 10 nucleotides agree with TRBD1. Trimming at V came to 7 bases and at J to 3 bases, leaving 2 bases not matched to a gene. This CDR3 has 12 amino acids. Germline CDR1 and CDR2: SQVTM and ANQGSEA.

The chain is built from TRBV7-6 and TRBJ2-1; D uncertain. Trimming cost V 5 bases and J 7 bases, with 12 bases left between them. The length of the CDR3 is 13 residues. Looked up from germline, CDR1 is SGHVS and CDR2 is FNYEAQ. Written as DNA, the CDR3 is TGTGCCAGCAGCACCCTCGCCCGGAATGAGCAGTTCTTC. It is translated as CASSTLARNEQFF.

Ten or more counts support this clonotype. CDR3: CSPLESSGEQYF. CDR3 nucleotides: TGCAGTCCTCTAGAGAGCTCCGGCGAGCAGTACTTC. The V gene is TRBV20-1, the J gene TRBJ2-7; D is uncertain. CDR1 DFQATT and CDR2 SNEGSKA come from the germline V gene (reference sequence). V dropped 8 bases and J dropped 6 bases, with 17 bases sitting between them. This CDR3 is 12 amino acids long.

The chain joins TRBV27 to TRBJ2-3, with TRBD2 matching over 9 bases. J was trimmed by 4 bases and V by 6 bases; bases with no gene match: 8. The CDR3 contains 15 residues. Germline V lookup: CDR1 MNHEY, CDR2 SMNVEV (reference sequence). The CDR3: CASSAGGGLADTQYF. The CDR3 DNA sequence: TGTGCCAGCAGCGCGGGAGGGGGGCTCGCAGATACGCAGTATTTT.

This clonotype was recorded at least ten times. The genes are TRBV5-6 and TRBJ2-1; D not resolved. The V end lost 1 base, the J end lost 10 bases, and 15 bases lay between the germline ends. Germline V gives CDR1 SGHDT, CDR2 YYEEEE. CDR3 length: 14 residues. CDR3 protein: CASSLISNECEQFF. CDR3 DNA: TGTGCCAGCAGCTTGATAAGTAACGAATGCGAGCAGTTCTTC.

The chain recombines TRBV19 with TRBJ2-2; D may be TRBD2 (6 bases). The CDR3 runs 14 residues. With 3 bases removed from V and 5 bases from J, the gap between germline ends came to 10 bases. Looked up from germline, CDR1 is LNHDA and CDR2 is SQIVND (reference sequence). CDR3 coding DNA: TGTGCCAGTAGTATTGCGGGAAGAACCGGGGAGCTGTTTTTT. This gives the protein CASSIAGRTGELFF.

The CDR3 sequence: CASSQEPGVYGYTF. In DNA, the CDR3 is TGCGCCAGCAGCCAAGAACCAGGGGTATATGGCTACACCTTC. The V gene is TRBV4-1, the J gene TRBJ1-2; TRBD1 is a possible D gene (6 bases). V was cut by 0 bases and J by 5 bases, with 10 bases left in between. The CDR3 contains 14 residues. Germline CDR1 reads MGHRA; CDR2 reads YSYEKL.

CDR3 sequence (DNA): TGCAGTGCTAGAAGGCAAAACTATGGCTACACCTTC. Protein product: CSARRQNYGYTF. The chain combines TRBV20-1 with TRBJ1-2; no definite D call. Germline CDR1 and CDR2: DFQATT and SNEGSKA (reference sequence). There are 12 residues in the CDR3. V lost 2 bases and J 2 bases, leaving 6 bases between the germline ends.

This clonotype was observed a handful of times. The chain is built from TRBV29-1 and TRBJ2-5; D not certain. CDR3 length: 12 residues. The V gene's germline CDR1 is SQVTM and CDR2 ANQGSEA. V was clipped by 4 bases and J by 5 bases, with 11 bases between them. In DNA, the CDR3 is TGCAGCGTTGCCCTCTCTCTGGAGACCCAGTACTTC. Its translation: CSVALSLETQYF.

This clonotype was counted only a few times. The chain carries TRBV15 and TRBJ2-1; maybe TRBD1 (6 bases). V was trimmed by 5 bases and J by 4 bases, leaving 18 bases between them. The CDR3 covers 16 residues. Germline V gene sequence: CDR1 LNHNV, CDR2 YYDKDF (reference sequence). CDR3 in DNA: TGTGCCACCAGCGAATGGCAGGGGTCGAGATACAATGAGCAGTTCTTC. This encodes CATSEWQGSRYNEQFF.

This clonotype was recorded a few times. This CDR3 is CSPGRANYGYTF. In DNA, the CDR3 is TGCAGCCCCGGAAGGGCTAACTATGGCTACACCTTC. This sequence joins TRBV29-1 and TRBJ1-2; unclear D gene. Germline CDR1 reads SQVTM; CDR2 reads ANQGSEA. Trimming stripped 8 bases from V and 0 bases from J, with 10 bases between. This CDR3 is 12 amino acids long.

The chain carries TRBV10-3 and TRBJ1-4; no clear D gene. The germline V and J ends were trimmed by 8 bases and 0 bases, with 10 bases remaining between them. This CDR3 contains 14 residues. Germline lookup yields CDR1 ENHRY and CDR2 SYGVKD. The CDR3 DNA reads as TGTGCCATCGGATGGCGAGCAACTAATGAAAAACTGTTTTTT. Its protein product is CAIGWRATNEKLFF.

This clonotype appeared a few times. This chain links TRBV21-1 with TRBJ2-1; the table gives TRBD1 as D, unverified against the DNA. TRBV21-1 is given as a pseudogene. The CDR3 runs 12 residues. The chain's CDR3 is CASSKVHSPGFF. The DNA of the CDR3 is TGTGCCAGCAGCAAAGTTCACTCCCCGGGGTTCTTC.

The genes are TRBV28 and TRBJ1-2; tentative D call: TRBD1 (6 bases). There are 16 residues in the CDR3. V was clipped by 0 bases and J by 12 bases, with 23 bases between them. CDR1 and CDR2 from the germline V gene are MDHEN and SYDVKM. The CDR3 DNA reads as TGTGCCAGCAGTTTATGGGAACGCGGGGGCGAAAGGGAGAACACCTTC. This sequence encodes CASSLWERGGERENTF.

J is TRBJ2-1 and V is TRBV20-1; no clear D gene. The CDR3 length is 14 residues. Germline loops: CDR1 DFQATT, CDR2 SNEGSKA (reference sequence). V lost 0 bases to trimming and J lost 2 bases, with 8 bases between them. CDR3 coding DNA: TGCAGTGCTAGAGATTGGGCAACCTACAATGAGCAGTTCTTC. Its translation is CSARDWATYNEQFF.

CDR3 region: CASSQDTFLYNEQFF. For the CDR3, the DNA is TGCGCCAGCAGCCAGGACACGTTCCTATACAATGAGCAGTTCTTC. The V and J genes are TRBV5-1 and TRBJ2-1; D perhaps matches TRBD1 (5 bases). The CDR3 consists of 15 residues. Trimming removed 4 bases from V and 4 bases from J, with 15 bases in between. The germline CDR1 and CDR2 sequences are SGHRS and YFSETQ.

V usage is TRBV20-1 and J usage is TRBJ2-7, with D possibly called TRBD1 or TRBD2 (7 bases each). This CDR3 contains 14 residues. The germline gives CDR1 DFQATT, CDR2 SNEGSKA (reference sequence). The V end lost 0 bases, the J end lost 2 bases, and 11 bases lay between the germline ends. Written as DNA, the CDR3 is TGCAGTGCTAGAGAGGGGGGGACAGCCTACGAGCAGTACTTC. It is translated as CSAREGGTAYEQYF.

The CDR3 region is CASSQRENYNEQFF. The CDR3, as DNA: TGTGCCAGCAGTCAGCGTGAGAACTACAATGAGCAGTTCTTC. The chain joins TRBV2 to TRBJ2-1; no firm D call. V was pared by 5 bases and J by 3 bases, with 11 bases between. Germline V CDR1 and CDR2: SNHLY, FYNNEI. CDR3 length equals 14 residues. The full variable domain, rest sourced from reference TRBV2 and TRBJ2-1, is EPEVTQTPSHQVTQMGQEVILRCVPISNHLYFYWYRQILGQKVEFLVSFYNNEISEKSEIFDDQFSVERPDGSNFTLKIRSTKLEDSAMYFCASSQRENYNEQFFGPGTRLTVL.